This TCR beta chain was found in a study of spatial heterogeneity in lung cancer. Study information: Follow-up PBMC samples were sequenced when available, at a median of approximately two years after resection. Every unique TCR and UMI combination, on average, appeared more than ten times in raw reads.

This clonotype has at least ten counts. TCRdb analysed the 5' RACE reads with MiXCR anew, one entry per CDR3 protein. This table holds roughly 120,000 distinct CDR3 sequences, 12% found once. Germline V gene data show CDR1 as LGHNA and CDR2 as YNFKEQ. With V trimmed by 1 base and J by 6 bases, 9 bases remained unmatched. The CDR3 length is 17 residues. The time point denotes: blood at routine non-recurrence follow-up after resection. The authors sequenced whole RNA from tumor, nontumor lung or frozen PBMC without sorting. The receptor was isolated from a male donor with early-stage non-small cell lung cancer. The sequenced sample was PBMCs, obtained at follow-up. The chain employs TRBV4-2 and TRBJ2-3; 11 positions agree with TRBD2. The CDR3 DNA follows: TGTGCCAGCAGCCAAGCCTTCCTAGCGGGGGGAGGGGATACGCAGTATTTT. Encoded protein: CASSQAFLAGGGDTQYF.